This T cell receptor (beta chain) is drawn from a study of cytomegalovirus exposure and HLA in healthy donors (dated by TCRdb to about 2017). The study in broad terms: An earlier analysis of fewer than 750 of the donors reported over 250 Gb of sequence data and about 120 million unique TCR beta sequences obtained from about 179 million T cells. An early release covering about 600 HLA-typed donors comprised about 290 gigabases of sequencing data and roughly 85 million unique TCR sequences. The genetic ancestry cluster associated with self-reported Caucasian donors included roughly 84% of the roughly 400 genotyped donors. The study aimed to test whether signatures of past pathogen exposure could be identified by cataloging public T cell receptors. The T cell repertoires of some 670 subjects were profiled by immunosequencing and related to cytomegalovirus serostatus. Along with the 666-subject first cohort, a separate validation cohort of around 120 different subjects was used. To predict cytomegalovirus infection status, the study combined high-throughput TCR immunosequencing, statistical association of individual TCRs with disease status, and machine learning. A later analysis re-analyzed previously published TCR beta repertoires from 666 donors and added high-resolution HLA genotyping to study TCR occurrence patterns. The later analysis used no new phenotypic data to find candidate immune exposures, relying instead on TCR beta sequences and their occurrence across donors. In an earlier analysis of around 540 of the donors, high-throughput TCR beta sequencing was used to judge whether each TCR beta V gene segment behaved as functional or pseudogenic. Donor age, sex, ethnicity and CMV serostatus were compiled together with the repertoire data. A later genetic analysis used genome-wide SNP genotypes for about 60% of the roughly 670 donors, treating that subset as a discovery cohort. Every discovery cohort repertoire had been produced on one sequencing platform. HLA typing included class I and class II loci at four-digit resolution. The number of donors typed differed by locus, with roughly 620-640 for A, B, C, DRB1 and DQB1, around 560 for DQA1, 600 to 610 for DPA1, and approximately 470 for DPB1. A handful of DR-DQ haplotypes were handled as single units for association and clustering because linkage in the cohort was strong. Among 300 to 500 genotyped donors of the cohort, an average of around 240,000 unique TCR beta nucleotide sequences was sequenced per donor, of which roughly 17% were non-productive.

V is cut back by 10 bases and J by 7 bases, with 8 bases in the junction unmatched. CDR1 is given as SGHKS and CDR2 as YYEKEE, both from the germline V gene (reference sequence). Measured from the cysteine to the phenylalanine, the CDR3 is 13 residues long. CDR3 DNA is the only sequence kept; it has 39 bases, read in frame from the first base. Library prep was done by the immunoSEQ multiplex PCR assay. For the multiplex PCR, a mixture combining 60 forward primers for TCR Vbeta segments and 13 reverse primers for TCR Jbeta segments was used. The CDR3 region of rearranged TCR beta genes was amplified from genomic DNA with a multiplex PCR assay. On the Illumina HiSeq System, the amplified TCR beta libraries were sequenced as 87-base-pair reads. The original methods were these. In a later analysis, some 80 million unique TCR beta chains were counted across the 500 to 850 repertoires, and roughly 10 million of these chains were shared by at least two donors. Raw reads were error-corrected and collapsed into unique sequences with a nearest-neighbor algorithm that merged closely related sequences to remove PCR and sequencing errors. Alignment of CDR3 sequences to IMGT reference sequences was used to assign V, D and J gene segments. For a sequence to be retained, at least a six-nucleotide match to both a V gene segment and a J gene segment was required. Rearrangements were classified as productive when the CDR3 lacked stop codons and remained in frame with V and J, and all other rearrangements were classified as non-productive. CDR3 was defined according to IMGT convention as the region running from the second conserved V-encoded cysteine to the conserved J-encoded phenylalanine. The earlier analysis of 450 to 750 of the donors excluded any sequence lacking an unambiguous match to a single V gene segment. An earlier analysis of some 610 of the donors called V segments functional above 56.7% productive rearrangements and segregating when the between-donor standard deviation exceeded 5%. To diagnose cytomegalovirus status from the catalog of TCR beta chain sequences, a statistical classification framework was built. In a later analysis, V and J genes were assigned by comparing TCR nucleotide sequences against IMGT/GENE-DB human TR gene sequences. Using the TCRdist pipeline, a later analysis assigned CDR3 sequences along with most-parsimonious VDJ recombination scenarios. In a later analysis, each TCR beta chain was defined by its CDR3 amino acid sequence together with its V-gene family, and reads without a unique V-gene family were excluded. To address suspected cross-contamination and a sequencing artifact, a later analysis removed a few hundred highly shared, low-generation-probability nucleotide sequences. A later analysis calculated a clonal expansion index for each public chain from normalized within-repertoire ranks of inferred template counts. Generation probabilities in a later analysis came from a VDJ recombination model fitted to out-of-frame rearrangements, and those results were checked against IGoR. A later analysis scored TCR-TCR, TCR-HLA and TCR-CMV co-occurrence with hypergeometric tests, applying a repertoire-size bias correction to TCR pairs. A later analysis estimated false discovery rates by permuting HLA or CMV assignments 20 times. In a later analysis, co-occurring TCRs were grouped using DBSCAN, with TCRdist sequence similarity added in when clustering inside HLA-allele-positive subsets. Repertoires with fewer than 30,000 or more than 120,000 public chains were left out of co-occurrence clustering, as were a handful of repertoires with anomalous nucleotide sharing. As stored in TCRdb, this immuneACCESS dataset retains in-frame rearrangements with V and J assigned. A fraction of the clones does not appear; measured against another copy, unresolved V genes explain less than half of the discrepancy, and the remainder lacks a known reason. The DNA was the basis for D and trimming; V, J and clone size are from that table. The sample table records 90,000 to 150,000 clones; approximately 78% of these occur just once. The top ten constitute about 3.3% of the sample.

Here is what the overall study found, with its caveats: In the study, some 160 TCR beta chains were listed as associated with cytomegalovirus. A later genetic analysis reported fewer N-insertions in productive TCRs among donors in an Asian-associated ancestry cluster than the roughly 620-donor mean. At a false discovery rate of 0.05, a later analysis linked some 18,000 TCR beta sequences to specific HLA alleles. A further reported finding was that TCR beta sequences accurately predicted the HLA-A and HLA-B alleles for most subjects in the first cohort. Sequencing depth was assumed to be roughly uniform across donors in the presence/absence analyses, though that assumption may not hold. The only immune exposure information available for the cohort was CMV serostatus. The classifier was reported to diagnose cytomegalovirus status with high specificity and sensitivity in both the original cohort and the validation cohort. An earlier analysis of some 560 of the donors showed that most TCR beta V segments appeared in productive rearrangements either about 87% or about 30% of the time, which broadly matched IMGT annotations. The 87-base-pair reads could not distinguish some IMGT-functional V segments, including TRBV6-2 and TRBV6-3, so those segments were excluded. A later analysis reported that several top co-occurrence clusters appeared linked to parvovirus B19, influenza, CMV and Epstein-Barr virus. According to a later analysis, TCR association rates differed among HLA loci, with DRB1 alleles showing the most associated TCRs and HLA-C alleles showing the fewest. The cohort was sequenced for TCR beta chains only, and without alpha or paired-chain data the features that could be detected were limited. In vitro tests confirmed that a few of the cytomegalovirus-associated TCR beta chains recognize cytomegalovirus antigens. In a later genetic analysis, a missense DCLRE1C variant was associated with V-gene and J-gene trimming of TCR beta chains, and the association was replicated in an independent cohort. Most TCR sequences were seen in very few donors, while some public TCRs were found in many individuals. A cluster of highly shared sequence variants was judged likely to be a technical artifact of the sequencing pipeline. Because counts were too low, about 18 rarely observed V segments, including chromosome 9 orphons, were excluded from the earlier analysis of around 590 of the donors. Correlated functional status among segregating V segments might be attributable to linkage disequilibrium, but an unknown experimental factor could not be ruled out. A later analysis found that HLA-associated TCR beta chains were more clonally expanded and had lower generation probabilities than equally common non-associated chains. When HLA alleles, especially DR and DQ, strongly co-occurred, TCR associations were difficult to assign to individual alleles. HLA typing was unavailable for some donors at each locus, so association tests used only the typed subset. Most CMV-associated TCR beta chains appeared to be HLA-restricted in a later analysis, and the HLA associations seemed to be driven largely by CMV exposure. According to the authors, the approach could potentially be generalized to other disease states and immunological phenotypes.

A word on this clone: Its antigen target is currently unknown. Base qualities are missing; no much larger clone stands one base away.

The cohort was made up of roughly 670 healthy bone marrow donors. At the time of sampling, all cohort members were nominally healthy, though unrecorded immune exposures were likely present. The donor was CMV seropositive and was included in the group of approximately 300 seropositive cohort members. A peripheral blood sample was collected from each donor, and TCR beta sequencing was performed on peripheral blood mononuclear cells. The Qiagen DNeasy Blood Extraction Kit was used to extract genomic DNA from the blood cell samples. The receptor's source is a young woman in good health and CMV-seropositive. The chain joins TRBV5-5 to TRBJ2-1, with 10 junctional bases fitting TRBD2. Input material: PBMCs. The CDR3 sequence is CAGSGGAENEQFF. The nucleotide sequence is given as TGTGCCGGGAGCGGGGGGGCCGAAAATGAGCAGTTCTTC.